This entry concerns a single T cell receptor beta chain. Under the authors' procedure: Amplification from reference gene primers served as the basis for estimated nucleated cell counts. Clones were sequenced by immunoSEQ multiplex PCR, and TCRdb holds only the in-frame ones, with some missing. The DNA was the basis for D and trimming; V, J and clone size are from that table. The data show about 110,000 clones, with around 74% seen just once and 6.5% to 8.5% held by the top ten. The data stem from a study of blood T cell repertoires in COVID-19. As for the study in general: Sites across the United States, Italy and Spain contributed samples from acute and convalescent COVID-19.

In germline, CDR1 is SGHTS, CDR2 YDEGEE. Trimming took off 0 bases at V and 7 bases at J, with 11 bases between the two ends. The CDR3 has 15 residues. The clonotype was recovered from a woman aged 60-75 years with acute or convalescent COVID-19. The chain carries TRBV5-8 and TRBJ1-6; D gene ambiguous. Specimen: peripheral blood. The CDR3 loop is CASSLEASGNSPLHF. The CDR3 DNA is TGTGCCAGCAGCTTGGAGGCGTCGGGGAATTCACCCCTCCACTTT. Complete variable domain (other parts from reference TRBV5-8 and TRBJ1-6): EAGVTQSPTHLIKTRGQQATLRCSPISGHTSVYWYQQALGLGLQFLLWYDEGEERNRGNFPPRFSGRQFPNYSSELNVNALELEDSALYLCASSLEASGNSPLHFGNGTRLTVT.